The clone carrying this TCR beta chain was detected many times. What it binds is not known. Individual cDNA molecules were tagged with unique molecular identifiers. TCRdb re-called the 5' RACE reads through MiXCR, storing one row per CDR3 protein. The sample carries around 67,000 distinct CDR3 sequences, around a tenth recorded once. The entry originates in a study of early T cells in non-severe SARS-CoV-2 infection. Overall study: The sequenced material was bulk RNA from unsorted whole blood, and its chains were unpaired.

The CDR3 totals 16 residues. V lost 0 bases, J lost 3 bases, and 12 bases lay in between. CDR1 and CDR2 (germline): LNHNV, YYDKDF (reference sequence). Study outcomes and limitations: VDJdb matching, biased toward anti-spike CD8 responses, missed private and CD4 specificities.

This chain links TRBV15 with TRBJ2-4, with D possibly called TRBD1 or TRBD2 (5 bases each). The source is an adult who was a healthcare worker with PCR-confirmed SARS-CoV-2 infection or an uninfected control (not recorded which). Sequenced: whole blood. CDR3 bases: TGTGCCACCAGCAGAGACCGGGGCCAGGGCAAAAACATTCAGTACTTC. Translating it yields CATSRDRGQGKNIQYF.